This T cell receptor (beta chain) was observed in a study of cytomegalovirus exposure and HLA in healthy donors. V shed 6 bases and J shed 6 bases, with 15 bases lying between them. The CDR3 extends over 14 amino acids. Looked up from germline, CDR1 is LNHDA and CDR2 is SQIVND (reference sequence). Method: immunoSEQ multiplex PCR; TCRdb's copy keeps in-frame clones and lacks some. The sample lists 300,000 to 400,000 clones; roughly 86% were seen once. The chain couples TRBV19 to TRBJ1-3; TRBD1 might be the D (5 bases). This sequence originates from a man in his thirties or forties in good health and CMV-seronegative. Material: PBMCs. The chain's CDR3 is CASSERGRTNTIYF. DNA for the CDR3: TGTGCCAGTAGCGAACGGGGGAGGACAAACACCATATATTTT.